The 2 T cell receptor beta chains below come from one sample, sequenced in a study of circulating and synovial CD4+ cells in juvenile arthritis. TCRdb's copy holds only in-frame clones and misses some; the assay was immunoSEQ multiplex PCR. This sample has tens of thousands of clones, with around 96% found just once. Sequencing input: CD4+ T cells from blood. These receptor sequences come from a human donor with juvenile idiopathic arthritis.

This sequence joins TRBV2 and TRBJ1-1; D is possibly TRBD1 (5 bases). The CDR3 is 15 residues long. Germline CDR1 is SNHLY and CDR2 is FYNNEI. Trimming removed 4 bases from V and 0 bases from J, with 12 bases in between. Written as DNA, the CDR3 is TGTGCCAGCAGTGCCAGACAGCTCCTGAACACTGAAGCTTTCTTT. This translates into CASSARQLLNTEAFF.

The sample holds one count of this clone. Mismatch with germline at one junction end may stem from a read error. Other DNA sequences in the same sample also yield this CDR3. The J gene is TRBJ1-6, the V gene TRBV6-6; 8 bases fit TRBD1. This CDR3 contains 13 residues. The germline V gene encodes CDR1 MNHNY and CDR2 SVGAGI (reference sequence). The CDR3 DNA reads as TGTGCCAGCAGCGACAGGGGCAATTCCCCCCTCCACTTT. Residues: CASSDRGNSPLHF.